This T cell receptor (beta chain) was recorded in a study of blood T cell repertoires in COVID-19. Study background: Acute and convalescent COVID-19 specimens originated in the United States, Italy and Spain. Sample material is recorded as cDNA or gDNA derived from T cells, B-cell-depleted T cells, or PBMCs.

In its sample, this clone was seen a few times. Under the authors' procedure: From reference gene primer amplification, estimates of nucleated cell counts were derived. Sequencing was performed with immunoSEQ multiplex PCR; in TCRdb, only in-frame clones are kept and a portion is missing. From that table come the V and J calls and clone size; the DNA was used to work out D and trimming. The profile shows about 86,000 clones, over 70% of them singletons. The CDR3 sequence is 15 residues long. Per germline, CDR1 SEHNR and CDR2 FQNEAQ (reference sequence). V lost 5 bases, J lost 8 bases, and 21 bases lay in between.

The sample comprised peripheral blood. The sequence derives from a woman of 80 years or more with active or convalescent COVID-19. This rearrangement joins TRBV7-9 to TRBJ1-2, with D hard to call. The DNA for the CDR3 is TGTGCCAGCAGCGCCCTCCGGGTCAGAGGCTGGGGCTACACCTTC. Its translation: CASSALRVRGWGYTF.